The next 14 T cell receptor beta chains were all read from a single sample in a study of blood T cell repertoires in COVID-19. Repertoires were generated with immunoSEQ multiplex PCR, while TCRdb's copy carries only in-frame clones and drops some. Among about 150,000 clones listed, roughly 84% were seen once. The sample consisted of PBMCs or T cells enriched from blood (not recorded which). These receptors were collected from a woman in her fifties or sixties who had recovered from COVID-19.

The V gene is TRBV6-5, the J gene TRBJ2-2, with 12 bases aligning to TRBD2. V trimming: 6 bases; J trimming: 6 bases; junction bases outside the gene matches: 5. The CDR3 sequence is 15 residues long. Germline CDR1 reads MNHEY; CDR2 reads SVGAGI. CDR3 nucleotides: TGTGCCAGCAGGTCAGGACTAGCGGGACCCGGGGAGCTGTTTTTT. This codes for CASRSGLAGPGELFF.

The J gene is TRBJ2-2, the V gene TRBV7-2, with D perhaps matching TRBD1 (6 bases). Trimming took 3 bases from V and 0 from J, leaving 11 bases between them. Germline CDR1 and CDR2: SGHTA and FQGNSA. CDR3 length: 16 residues. CDR3 in DNA: TGTGCCAGCAGCTTCAGGGGTGGGACGAACACCGGGGAGCTGTTTTTT. It is translated as CASSFRGGTNTGELFF.

The CDR3 here is CASSLGTTAGGNEQFF. The CDR3 DNA is TGCGCCAGCAGCTTGGGGACAACAGCGGGAGGAAATGAGCAGTTCTTC. J is TRBJ2-1 and V is TRBV5-1, with TRBD2 matching 9 bases. Trimming cost V 0 bases and J 7 bases; bases outside gene matches: 8. The CDR3 sequence is 16 residues long. Germline assignment: CDR1 SGHRS and CDR2 YFSETQ.

The chain recombines TRBV19 with TRBJ2-7; 11 positions agree with TRBD2. V was clipped by 3 bases and J by 3 bases; unmatched bases: 4. CDR3 length equals 15 residues. Per germline, CDR1 LNHDA and CDR2 SQIVND (reference sequence). The CDR3 reads CASSILAGGGYEQYF. The CDR3 DNA reads as TGTGCCAGTAGTATCCTAGCGGGAGGCGGCTACGAGCAGTACTTC.

The sample holds one count of this clone. The CDR3 DNA reads as TGTGCCATCAGTGAGCTAGGGGGTACTGGAAACACCATATATTTT. This gives the protein CAISELGGTGNTIYF. This rearrangement joins TRBV10-3 to TRBJ1-3; D perhaps matches TRBD1 (6 bases). CDR1 and CDR2 from the germline V gene are ENHRY and SYGVKD. CDR3 length: 15 residues. The V gene lost 2 bases and the J gene lost 2 bases, with 10 bases spanning the gap.

CDR3 region: CAISSLGAYEQYF. CDR3 in DNA: TGTGCCATCAGTTCTTTGGGAGCCTACGAGCAGTACTTC. This chain links TRBV10-3 with TRBJ2-7; weak D call: TRBD2 (5 bases). Trimming took 5 bases from V and 2 from J, leaving 10 bases between them. This CDR3 region has 13 residues. CDR1 and CDR2 (germline): ENHRY, SYGVKD.

DNA for the CDR3: TGTGCCAGCAGCTATAAGCCGAACACTGAAGCTTTCTTT. Its translation: CASSYKPNTEAFF. The chain employs TRBV5-6 and TRBJ1-1; D remains ambiguous. The CDR3 is made up of 13 amino acids. CDR1 SGHDT and CDR2 YYEEEE come from the germline V gene. V was clipped by 3 bases and J by 1 base, with 7 bases between them.

The chain is built from TRBV4-2 and TRBJ2-3; D perhaps matches TRBD1 (6 bases). Trimming pared 4 bases from V and 1 base from J, leaving 12 bases between. The V gene's germline CDR1 is LGHNA and CDR2 YNFKEQ. The CDR3 loop spans 15 amino acids. The CDR3 DNA reads as TGTGCCAGCAGCCCAGGGGATCGGGGCACAGATACGCAGTATTTT. Translating it yields CASSPGDRGTDTQYF.

The gene calls are TRBV7-6 and TRBJ2-7; 10 bases are a match to TRBD2. Germline CDR1 reads SGHVS; CDR2 reads FNYEAQ. V shed 1 base, J shed 4 bases, and the junction held 1 base outside the gene matches. There are 14 residues in the CDR3. DNA for the CDR3: TGTGCCAGCAGCTTAGATAGCGGGGGGTACGAGCAGTACTTC. Its protein product is CASSLDSGGYEQYF.

The chain combines TRBV10-3 with TRBJ1-1; maybe TRBD1 (5 bases). From germline, CDR1 is ENHRY and CDR2 SYGVKD. The V gene lost 8 bases and the J gene lost 3 bases, with 13 bases spanning the gap. This CDR3 contains 13 residues. The CDR3, as DNA: TGTGCCATCGCAAGTTTGGGGCACACTGAAGCTTTCTTT. It specifies CAIASLGHTEAFF.

The chain uses TRBV29-1 and TRBJ1-2, with a possible D match to TRBD1 (6 bases). V was clipped by 7 bases and J by 8 bases, with 20 bases between them. CDR3 length: 13 amino acids. Germline V gene sequence: CDR1 SQVTM, CDR2 ANQGSEA. Here the CDR3 reads CSGRNRDSGGYTF. CDR3 nucleotides: TGCAGCGGCCGTAACAGGGATTCTGGGGGCTACACCTTC. The full variable domain, rest sourced from reference TRBV29-1 and TRBJ1-2, is SAVISQKPSRDICQRGTSLTIQCQVDSQVTMMFWYRQQPGQSLTLIATANQGSEATYESGFVIDKFPISRPNLTFSTLTVSNMSPEDSSIYLCSGRNRDSGGYTFGSGTRLTVV.

The gene calls are TRBV20-1 and TRBJ1-2; 12 positions agree with TRBD1. CDR3 size: 18 residues. Per the germline V gene, CDR1 is DFQATT and CDR2 is SNEGSKA (reference sequence). Trimming cost V 4 bases and J 5 bases; bases outside gene matches: 17. Here the CDR3 reads CSANEGSGTGGGWYGYTF. The CDR3 region has the DNA TGCAGTGCTAATGAGGGTTCCGGGACAGGGGGCGGTTGGTATGGCTACACCTTC.

The gene calls are TRBV7-3 and TRBJ2-7; D gene ambiguous. V lost 6 bases and J lost 0, with 6 bases in between. This CDR3 comprises 12 residues. Germline-derived CDR1 and CDR2 are SGHTA and FQGTGA. The CDR3 spells CASRAVSYEQYF. The CDR3 DNA reads as TGTGCCAGCAGAGCCGTCTCCTACGAGCAGTACTTC. Looking up the rest from reference TRBV7-3 and TRBJ2-7 gives the full variable domain: GAGVSQTPSNKVTEKGKYVELRCDPISGHTALYWYRQSLGQGPEFLIYFQGTGAADDSGLPNDRFFAVRPEGSVSTLKIQRTERGDSAVYLCASRAVSYEQYFGPGTRLTVT.

The rearrangement uses TRBV5-4 and TRBJ2-2; 12 positions agree with TRBD2. V lost 4 bases to trimming and J lost 6 bases; unmatched junction nucleotides: 7. The CDR3 has 16 residues. The V gene's germline CDR1 is SGHNT and CDR2 YYREEE (reference sequence). This CDR3 is CASSLRLAGVAGELFF. DNA for the CDR3: TGTGCCAGCAGCCTCCGACTAGCGGGAGTGGCCGGGGAGCTGTTTTTT.